This T cell receptor (beta chain) was recorded in a study of T cell repertoires in cytomegalovirus infection. About the research overall: Based on public TCR beta signatures, there were indications of CMV infection and of a matching HLA type.

Whole-study results and caveats: Predominance within the ex vivo response was attributable to HLA-C-restricted CMV-specific TCR beta clonotypes.

TCRdb passed the reads through MiXCR, listing each CDR3 protein once. Of approximately 300,000 distinct CDR3 sequences in the sample, 20% to 25% were seen once. The CDR3 spans 12 residues. Germline-derived CDR1 and CDR2 are LNHNV and YYDKDF (reference sequence). The V and J ends lost 7 bases and 7 bases respectively, with 10 bases between them. This clonotype was detected a few times. Its antigen is as yet unknown. This clonotype was sampled from a human donor in good health (CMV status not recorded). Some clones in this sample may be carry-over from other donors' samples. The specimen was cultured PBMCs, collected from culture after CMV antigen stimulation. The rearrangement links TRBV15 to TRBJ2-2, with D tentatively TRBD2 (6 bases). The CDR3 region has the DNA TGTGCCACCACCCCCGGGGGCGGGGAGCTGTTTTTT. It translates to CATTPGGGELFF.